This T cell receptor (beta chain) was sequenced during a study of Ad26.COV2.S vaccination and SARS-CoV-2 variants. Sequencing used immunoSEQ multiplex PCR; TCRdb keeps in-frame clones, though not all of them. The profile covers roughly 270,000 clones, with more than 70% appearing a single time and about 3.1% taken by the ten largest. The treatment here: around 19 received Ad26.COV2.S at low or high dose, single or two shots; 5 received placebo; per-sample allocation not given. All samples were drawn on day 63, counting from the first vaccine or placebo injection. Per the germline V gene, CDR1 is WSHSY and CDR2 is SAAADI. This CDR3 is built from 15 residues. The V gene lost 3 bases and the J gene lost 9 bases, with 15 bases spanning the gap.

The origin of this receptor is a person aged 18-60 years who received the Ad26.COV2.S COVID-19 vaccine or a placebo. This sample comprised peripheral blood, obtained in a trial of Ad26.COV2.S vaccine versus placebo. The chain joins TRBV10-2 to TRBJ1-6; a possible D gene is TRBD1 (5 bases). CDR3 sequence (DNA): TGCGCCAGCAGTGATTTCCCCAGGGAGGGTTCACCCCTCCACTTT. This translates into CASSDFPREGSPLHF.